Shown below are 22 T cell receptor beta chains from a single sample sequenced in a study of blood T cell repertoires in COVID-19. TCRdb's copy holds only in-frame clones and misses some; the assay was immunoSEQ multiplex PCR. The table records tens of thousands of clones, 91% of them present only once. The sequenced sample consisted of peripheral blood. These receptors came from a man aged 45-60 years with active COVID-19.

This clone has a single count. The V gene is TRBV10-2, the J gene TRBJ1-5; a possible D gene is TRBD1 (5 bases). Between the trimmed V and J ends, which lost 1 base and 4 bases, there was a span of 11 bases. This CDR3 is built from 15 residues. Germline CDR1 and CDR2: WSHSY and SAAADI. The CDR3 DNA is TGCGCCAGCAGTGAGTTAGCGGGGGGGAATCAGCCCCAGCATTTT. It yields the protein CASSELAGGNQPQHF.

The V call is TRBV5-4, the J call TRBJ1-6; 9 positions agree with TRBD1. The V and J ends lost 4 bases and 5 bases, in that order; junction bases with no gene match: 4. The CDR3 totals 15 residues. Germline V lookup: CDR1 SGHNT, CDR2 YYREEE (reference sequence). The CDR3 coding sequence is TGTGCCAGCAGCGTGACAGGGGGGAATAATTCACCCCTCCACTTT. It is translated as CASSVTGGNNSPLHF.

The chain combines TRBV18 with TRBJ1-1; the match to TRBD1 covers 7 bases. Germline CDR1 and CDR2: KGHSH and LQKENI. The V segment lost 3 bases and the J segment 0 bases; nucleotides outside the gene matches: 7. The CDR3 has 16 amino acids. The chain's CDR3 is CASSPRGSYMNTEAFF. Here the CDR3 DNA reads TGTGCCAGCTCACCCAGGGGGTCCTACATGAACACTGAAGCTTTCTTT.

This chain links TRBV9 with TRBJ2-5; TRBD1 is a possible D gene (5 bases). CDR1 is SGDLS and CDR2 is YYNGEE in the germline V gene. V lost 0 bases and J lost 5, with 14 bases in between. The CDR3 is 15 residues long. The CDR3 DNA reads TGTGCCAGCAGCGTAGGCTCGGCAGGGTTGGAGACCCAGTACTTC. This sequence encodes CASSVGSAGLETQYF.

This clone came up a few times. Other DNA sequences within the sample encode an identical CDR3. CDR3 in amino acids: CASSLGQRYEQYF. CDR3 sequence (DNA): TGTGCCAGCAGTTTGGGACAGCGATACGAGCAGTACTTC. The V and J genes are TRBV11-2 and TRBJ2-7; 7 bases match TRBD1. The germline CDR1 and CDR2 sequences are SGHAT and FQNNGV. The length of the CDR3 is 13 residues. V was pared by 6 bases and J by 4 bases, with 6 bases of the junction left unmatched.

The chain joins TRBV20-1 to TRBJ2-7; a possible D gene is TRBD2 (7 bases). This CDR3 spans 12 amino acids. Germline V gene data show CDR1 as DFQATT and CDR2 as SNEGSKA (reference sequence). V lost 3 bases, J lost 7 bases, and 13 bases lay in between. In DNA form, the CDR3 reads TGCAGTGCTAGTCCGGGGGGCGGGGAGCAGTACTTC. Its protein is CSASPGGGEQYF.

V is TRBV15 and J is TRBJ2-2, with a weak D call TRBD1 (6 bases). V was cut by 2 bases and J by 7 bases, with 17 bases left in between. The CDR3 is 16 residues long. CDR1 is LNHNV and CDR2 is YYDKDF in the germline V gene (reference sequence). CDR3 sequence reads: CATSRTRAGAGGELFF. CDR3 nucleotides: TGTGCCACCAGCAGAACCAGGGCAGGGGCCGGCGGGGAGCTGTTTTTT.

The V gene is TRBV6-5, the J gene TRBJ2-1; TRBD1 might be the D (6 bases). V was shortened by 6 bases and J by 1 base, with 10 bases between the two germline ends. The germline gives CDR1 MNHEY, CDR2 SVGAGI. The CDR3 consists of 14 residues. The CDR3 loop reads CASSRDISYNEQFF. CDR3 coding DNA: TGTGCCAGCAGCCGGGACATTTCCTACAATGAGCAGTTCTTC.

The chain employs TRBV7-9 and TRBJ2-7; 7 bases map to TRBD2. Germline values: CDR1 SEHNR, CDR2 FQNEAQ (reference sequence). The ends lost 6 bases at V and 1 base at J; junction bases unmatched: 3. The CDR3 consists of 13 residues. The CDR3 is CASSGGVSYEQYF. For the CDR3, the DNA is TGTGCCAGCAGTGGGGGGGTATCCTACGAGCAGTACTTC.

The J gene is TRBJ1-5, the V gene TRBV28, with D hard to call. V was cut by 5 bases and J by 2 bases, with 13 bases left in between. The CDR3 sequence is 15 residues long. Germline loops: CDR1 MDHEN, CDR2 SYDVKM. In nucleotides, the CDR3 is TGTGCCAGCAGTCCGAGGACTAAGGGCAATCAGCCCCAGCATTTT. It codes for CASSPRTKGNQPQHF.

This chain uses TRBV7-2 with TRBJ1-4, with TRBD1 matching 8 bases. This CDR3 comprises 15 residues. V lost 6 bases and J lost 0; bases outside the gene matches: 3. CDR1 and CDR2 (germline): SGHTA, FQGNSA. CDR3 nucleotide sequence: TGTGCCAGCAGTTCCAGGGGGCCAACTAATGAAAAACTGTTTTTT. It yields the protein CASSSRGPTNEKLFF.

This sequence joins TRBV29-1 and TRBJ2-3, with TRBD2 matching 8 bases. The germline gives CDR1 SQVTM, CDR2 ANQGSEA. With V trimmed by 6 bases and J by 2 bases, 10 bases remained unmatched. This CDR3 is built from 15 residues. The DNA for the CDR3 is TGCAGCGTCGGTGGGGAGCGGGAGAACACAGATACGCAGTATTTT. This translates into CSVGGERENTDTQYF.

DNA for the CDR3: TGTGCCAGCAGGAACGACCTGCTGCGGGGCGAGCAGTACTTC. Translating gives CASRNDLLRGEQYF. V and J are TRBV6-5 and TRBJ2-7; D possibly corresponds to TRBD2 (6 bases). Between the trimmed V and J ends, which lost 6 bases and 6 bases, there was a span of 18 bases. Germline CDR1 and CDR2: MNHEY and SVGAGI. The CDR3 extends over 14 amino acids.

This chain joins TRBV7-9 and TRBJ2-3; D perhaps matches TRBD2 (5 bases). Germline-derived CDR1 and CDR2 are SEHNR and FQNEAQ (reference sequence). V lost 4 bases and J lost 4, with 15 bases in between. The CDR3 is 15 amino acids. CDR3 loop: CASSSGSLDADTQYF. CDR3 nucleotide sequence: TGTGCCAGCAGCTCCGGATCACTAGACGCAGATACGCAGTATTTT.

The chain couples TRBV28 to TRBJ1-1; 7 nucleotides match TRBD1. Germline V gene data show CDR1 as MDHEN and CDR2 as SYDVKM. This CDR3 comprises 15 residues. V gave up 6 bases and J gave up 1 base; unmatched junction bases: 8. CDR3 protein: CASRKGGQPNTEAFF. The CDR3 region has the DNA TGTGCCAGCAGAAAAGGGGGACAGCCGAACACTGAAGCTTTCTTT.

The V gene is TRBV5-1, the J gene TRBJ2-5; 8 bases are shared with TRBD2. V lost 0 bases to trimming and J lost 1 base; unmatched junction nucleotides: 2. Germline CDR1 is SGHRS and CDR2 is YFSETQ. CDR3 length: 15 residues. The CDR3 sequence is CASSLGGGTQETQYF. The CDR3 DNA reads TGCGCCAGCAGCTTGGGCGGGGGGACCCAAGAGACCCAGTACTTC.

This sequence joins TRBV11-2 and TRBJ2-5; TRBD1 matches 9 bases. From germline, CDR1 is SGHAT and CDR2 FQNNGV. V shed 5 bases and J 1 base; nucleotides not matched to a gene: 2. The CDR3 covers 14 residues. CDR3 loop: CASSATGGQETQYF. The CDR3 coding sequence is TGTGCCAGCAGCGCGACAGGGGGCCAAGAGACCCAGTACTTC.

This chain links TRBV5-4 with TRBJ1-1; TRBD1 is a possible D gene (5 bases). With 4 bases removed from V and 2 bases from J, the gap between germline ends came to 9 bases. Germline loops: CDR1 SGHNT, CDR2 YYREEE (reference sequence). This CDR3 is 13 amino acids long. The DNA of the CDR3 is TGTGCCAGCAGCGTAGACAGAAACACTGAAGCTTTCTTT. Its protein product is CASSVDRNTEAFF.

The genes are TRBV18 and TRBJ2-7, with 11 positions matching TRBD2. The junction had 6 bases not matched to a gene; V was cut back by 3 bases and J by 5 bases. This CDR3 contains 15 residues. CDR1 and CDR2 from the germline V gene are KGHSH and LQKENI. Here the CDR3 reads CASSPASGRIHEQYF. DNA for the CDR3: TGTGCCAGCTCACCGGCTAGCGGGAGGATCCACGAGCAGTACTTC. Together with reference TRBV18 and TRBJ2-7, the CDR3 gives the full variable domain: NAGVMQNPRHLVRRRGQEARLRCSPMKGHSHVYWYRQLPEEGLKFMVYLQKENIIDESGMPKERFSAEFPKEGPSILRIQQVVRGDSAAYFCASSPASGRIHEQYFGPGTRLTVT.

This clone was counted between two and nine times. The chain combines TRBV15 with TRBJ1-6; 7 bases align to TRBD1. The CDR3 has 14 amino acids. Germline assignment: CDR1 LNHNV and CDR2 YYDKDF (reference sequence). J gave up 6 bases and V 5 bases, and 4 bases lay outside the gene matches. The CDR3 protein is CATSGNRGNSPLHF. CDR3 nucleotides: TGTGCCACCAGCGGAAACAGGGGTAATTCACCCCTCCACTTT.

V gene TRBV15 combines with J gene TRBJ1-1, with 8 bases matching TRBD1. V lost 5 bases and J lost 0; bases outside the gene matches: 5. The germline gives CDR1 LNHNV, CDR2 YYDKDF (reference sequence). The CDR3 totals 15 residues. CDR3: CATSPHRGLNTEAFF. The CDR3 DNA reads TGTGCCACCAGCCCTCACAGGGGGTTGAACACTGAAGCTTTCTTT.

This clone was counted a single time. V usage is TRBV5-1 and J usage is TRBJ1-1, with D unclear. This CDR3 spans 13 amino acids. Germline assignment: CDR1 SGHRS and CDR2 YFSETQ. V dropped 8 bases and J dropped 3 bases, with 14 bases sitting between them. The CDR3 is CASMQDQDTEAFF. The CDR3 DNA reads as TGCGCCAGTATGCAAGACCAGGACACTGAAGCTTTCTTT.